Listed here are 25 T cell receptor beta chains from one sample, sequenced in a study of shared clonotypes between healthy human individuals. Here immunoSEQ multiplex PCR was the method, and the copy in TCRdb shows in-frame clones only, minus some. The sample holds nearly 2 million clones, around 96% seen once. CD45RO negativity and positive selection for CCR7 defined naive CD8 cells, a population that excluded terminally differentiated effector memory CD45RA+ cells. Material for sequencing was naive CD8+ T cells sorted from blood. These receptors were obtained from a man between 18 and 29 years old in good health.

This sequence joins TRBV7-6 and TRBJ2-7; 10 bases fit TRBD1. This CDR3 contains 16 residues. V lost 0 bases and J lost 5; bases outside the gene matches: 7. Germline V gene sequence: CDR1 SGHVS, CDR2 FNYEAQ. The CDR3: CASSLAVGQGFDEQYF. The CDR3 DNA reads TGTGCCAGCAGCTTAGCTGTGGGACAGGGGTTTGACGAGCAGTACTTC.

As concerns this clone: The same CDR3 arises from other DNA sequences in this sample as well. This chain links TRBV30 with TRBJ1-5, with D unresolved. This CDR3 spans 14 amino acids. Per germline, CDR1 GTSNPN and CDR2 SVGIG (reference sequence). V was cut by 8 bases and J by 0 bases, with 14 bases left in between. The CDR3 protein is CALGGENSNQPQHF. As DNA, the CDR3 is TGTGCCCTGGGAGGTGAGAATAGCAATCAGCCCCAGCATTTT. Filled out from reference TRBV30 and TRBJ1-5, the complete variable domain reads SQTIHQWPATLVQPVGSPLSLECTVEGTSNPNLYWYRQAAGRGLQLLFYSVGIGQISSEVPQNLSASRPQDRQFILSSKKLLLSDSGFYLCALGGENSNQPQHFGDGTRLSIL.

V usage is TRBV4-1 and J usage is TRBJ1-1, with D maybe TRBD1 (6 bases). With 0 bases removed from V and 1 base from J, the gap between germline ends came to 9 bases. The CDR3 totals 15 residues. The V gene's germline CDR1 is MGHRA and CDR2 YSYEKL. The CDR3 DNA sequence: TGCGCCAGCAGCCAAGACCTGACAGGGAACACTGAAGCTTTCTTT. Protein sequence: CASSQDLTGNTEAFF.

The rearrangement uses TRBV5-5 and TRBJ2-5, with TRBD2 identical over 9 bases. The CDR3 is 17 amino acids. Germline lookup yields CDR1 SGHKS and CDR2 YYEKEE (reference sequence). Trimming took 2 bases from V and 4 from J; bases not matched to a gene: 12. In DNA, the CDR3 is TGTGCCAGCAGCTTCCCAGAACCACTAGCGGGCGGAGAGACCCAGTACTTC. This translates into CASSFPEPLAGGETQYF.

A word on this clone: Other nucleotide sequences from this sample produce the same CDR3. The CDR3 coding sequence is TGTGCCTGGGGACTAGCGGGATACGAGCAGTACTTC. This encodes CAWGLAGYEQYF. This chain uses TRBV30 with TRBJ2-7, with TRBD2 matching 12 bases. The CDR3 has 12 residues. Per the germline V gene, CDR1 is GTSNPN and CDR2 is SVGIG (reference sequence). The junction had 0 bases not matched to a gene; V was cut back by 5 bases and J by 4 bases.

The gene calls are TRBV9 and TRBJ2-5; 7 nucleotides agree with TRBD2. Germline CDR1 and CDR2: SGDLS and YYNGEE. This CDR3 has 15 amino acids. The trim removed 3 bases at V and 5 bases at J, leaving 10 bases unmatched. CDR3 protein: CASSAGGDSSETQYF. As DNA, the CDR3 is TGTGCCAGCAGCGCGGGAGGTGACAGTTCGGAGACCCAGTACTTC.

This chain links TRBV5-3 with TRBJ1-3, with D unresolved. TRBV5-3 belongs to the ORF category, with a function that is uncertain. V was cut by 2 bases and J by 4 bases, with 7 bases left in between. The CDR3 is 13 amino acids. The chain's CDR3 is CARSFLGGNTIYF. CDR3 nucleotide sequence: TGTGCCAGAAGCTTTTTAGGCGGAAACACCATATATTTT.

The chain employs TRBV13 and TRBJ2-1; D remains ambiguous. The CDR3 loop spans 15 amino acids. Trimming left V 5 bases short and J 0 bases short, with 11 bases between. Germline values: CDR1 PRHDT, CDR2 FYEKMQ (reference sequence). The CDR3 loop is CASSLGFSSYNEQFF. CDR3 in DNA: TGTGCCAGCAGCCTCGGGTTCTCCTCCTACAATGAGCAGTTCTTC.

V gene TRBV27 combines with J gene TRBJ2-3, with 10 positions matching TRBD1. The CDR3 has 14 residues. The V and J ends lost 5 bases and 5 bases, in that order; junction bases with no gene match: 4. Germline V gene lookup returns CDR1 MNHEY and CDR2 SMNVEV (reference sequence). CDR3 DNA sequence: TGTGCCAGCAGTGTCGGACAGGGGGTAGATACGCAGTATTTT. It encodes CASSVGQGVDTQYF.

This chain joins TRBV4-3 and TRBJ1-1; D unresolved. The V end lost 1 base, the J end lost 6 bases, and 9 bases lay between the germline ends. The germline CDR1 and CDR2 sequences are LGHNA and YSLEER. The length of the CDR3 is 13 residues. CDR3 amino acids: CASSQGMGSEAFF. The CDR3 DNA reads as TGCGCCAGCAGCCAAGGGATGGGATCTGAAGCTTTCTTT.

About this clone itself: This sample includes further DNA sequences coding for the same CDR3. The rearrangement uses TRBV4-3 and TRBJ2-7; D is unclear. The ends were cut back, 6 bases at V and 0 bases at J, with 9 bases in the middle. The CDR3 totals 13 residues. Germline V gives CDR1 LGHNA, CDR2 YSLEER. CDR3 residues: CASSHSLSYEQYF. For the CDR3, the DNA is TGCGCCAGCAGTCATAGCCTCTCCTACGAGCAGTACTTC.

Notes on this clone: The same CDR3 also results from other DNA sequences found in this sample. The V gene is TRBV28, the J gene TRBJ1-2; D is possibly TRBD1 (6 bases). CDR1 is MDHEN, CDR2 SYDVKM, per germline. This CDR3 is 13 amino acids long. V was shortened by 5 bases and J by 2 bases, with 9 bases between the two germline ends. CDR3 sequence: CASSPDRNYGYTF. The CDR3, as DNA: TGTGCCAGCAGTCCTGACAGGAACTATGGCTACACCTTC.

CDR3 sequence (DNA): TGTGCCAGCAGTTACTCGACGACAGGGGGCTCGGATGAGCAGTTCTTC. This sequence encodes CASSYSTTGGSDEQFF. This sequence joins TRBV6-5 and TRBJ2-1; 10 bases agree with TRBD1. Trimming removed 0 bases from V and 8 bases from J; junction bases left unmatched: 7. CDR3 length: 16 amino acids. Germline V gene lookup returns CDR1 MNHEY and CDR2 SVGAGI.

The chain recombines TRBV4-3 with TRBJ1-5; 10 bases are shared with TRBD1. CDR3 length: 16 residues. Germline loops: CDR1 LGHNA, CDR2 YSLEER. Germline trimming cut 3 bases from V and 6 bases from J; bases unmatched to any gene: 8. The CDR3 reads CASSHPGTGERQPQHF. CDR3 nucleotide sequence: TGCGCCAGCAGCCACCCCGGGACAGGGGAACGTCAGCCCCAGCATTTT.

The CDR3 DNA sequence: TGTGCCAGCACCCAACAGGGGGGGTCTGAAGCTTTCTTT. It yields the protein CASTQQGGSEAFF. The gene calls are TRBV6-1 and TRBJ1-1; 8 bases agree with TRBD1. Germline lookup yields CDR1 MNHNS and CDR2 SASEGT. V shed 7 bases and J 6 bases; nucleotides not matched to a gene: 7. The CDR3 sequence is 13 residues long.

The rearrangement links TRBV5-6 to TRBJ1-1; no reliable D call. Germline V gives CDR1 SGHDT, CDR2 YYEEEE. The CDR3 has 18 residues. With 3 bases removed from V and 0 bases from J, the gap between germline ends came to 21 bases. CDR3 in DNA: TGTGCCAGCAGCTCAACACTCGGGGAGGCGGAAATGAACACTGAAGCTTTCTTT. Protein sequence: CASSSTLGEAEMNTEAFF. Supplemented by reference TRBV5-6 and TRBJ1-1, the full variable domain reads DAGVTQSPTHLIKTRGQQVTLRCSPKSGHDTVSWYQQALGQGPQFIFQYYEEEERQRGNFPDRFSGHQFPNYSSELNVNALLLGDSALYLCASSSTLGEAEMNTEAFFGQGTRLTVV.

V usage is TRBV4-1 and J usage is TRBJ2-7; D gene unclear. The CDR3 has 11 amino acids. The germline gives CDR1 MGHRA, CDR2 YSYEKL. With 6 bases removed from V and 5 bases from J, the gap between germline ends came to 8 bases. CDR3 in amino acids: CASSSADEQYF. In DNA form, the CDR3 reads TGCGCCAGCAGTTCCGCGGACGAGCAGTACTTC.

This chain joins TRBV7-8 and TRBJ2-7, with 7 positions matching TRBD2. V shed 1 base and J 4 bases; nucleotides not matched to a gene: 13. The CDR3 covers 17 residues. The germline V gene encodes CDR1 SGHVS and CDR2 FQNEAQ. CDR3 nucleotides: TGTGCCAGCAGCTTAGAACTACTCGGGGGAGGGTATTACGAGCAGTACTTC. Translated: CASSLELLGGGYYEQYF.

This chain uses TRBV7-6 with TRBJ1-2; no firm D call. The germline V gene has CDR1 SGHVS and CDR2 FNYEAQ. The CDR3 consists of 13 residues. V lost 3 bases to trimming and J lost 7 bases, with 12 bases between them. CDR3 sequence reads: CASSLDVTSGYTF. CDR3 sequence (DNA): TGTGCCAGCAGCTTGGACGTAACGAGTGGCTACACCTTC.

The chain recombines TRBV9 with TRBJ2-1; TRBD2 aligns across 11 bases. V shed 4 bases and J 5 bases; nucleotides not matched to a gene: 11. This CDR3 is 17 amino acids long. Germline values: CDR1 SGDLS, CDR2 YYNGEE. The CDR3 sequence is CASSPQLAGGPDNEQFF. The CDR3 DNA sequence: TGTGCCAGCAGCCCCCAGCTAGCGGGAGGCCCAGACAATGAGCAGTTCTTC. Full variable domain (outside the CDR3, taken from reference TRBV9 and TRBJ2-1): DSGVTQTPKHLITATGQRVTLRCSPRSGDLSVYWYQQSLDQGLQFLIQYYNGEERAKGNILERFSAQQFPDLHSELNLSSLELGDSALYFCASSPQLAGGPDNEQFFGPGTRLTVL.

The chain recombines TRBV11-2 with TRBJ2-7, with 9 bases that match TRBD2. Trimming took 2 bases from V and 3 from J; bases not matched to a gene: 5. The CDR3 is 15 amino acids. The germline CDR1 and CDR2 sequences are SGHAT and FQNNGV. The CDR3 spells CASSLTSSGNYEQYF. The CDR3 bases are TGTGCCAGCAGCTTAACCTCTAGCGGGAACTACGAGCAGTACTTC.

The chain carries TRBV6-7 and TRBJ1-5; D is possibly TRBD1 (6 bases). TRBV6-7 is an ORF, and what it does is uncertain. There are 14 residues in the CDR3. V was shortened by 9 bases and J by 4 bases, with 16 bases between the two germline ends. Here the CDR3 reads CASLTEGGNQPQHF. In nucleotides, the CDR3 is TGTGCCAGTTTGACAGAGGGGGGGAATCAGCCCCAGCATTTT.

The count of this clone is one. The chain combines TRBV29-1 with TRBJ2-7, with 8 nucleotides matching TRBD1. Germline V CDR1 and CDR2: SQVTM, ANQGSEA. This CDR3 contains 13 residues. V was pared by 6 bases and J by 9 bases, with 13 bases of the junction left unmatched. The CDR3 nucleotides read TGCAGCGTGGAGGGACAGGATAATACGCCGCAGTACTTC. Protein product: CSVEGQDNTPQYF.

Notes on this clone: Other DNA variants within this sample encode the same CDR3. The chain recombines TRBV5-1 with TRBJ2-7; TRBD1 might be the D (7 bases). Trimming shortened V by 0 bases and J by 3 bases, and 10 bases separated the two germline ends. CDR3 length: 14 amino acids. Germline values: CDR1 SGHRS, CDR2 YFSETQ. The CDR3 reads CASSLGQGGYEQYF. The CDR3 bases are TGCGCCAGCAGCTTGGGGCAGGGGGGCTACGAGCAGTACTTC. Complete variable domain (other parts from reference TRBV5-1 and TRBJ2-7): KAGVTQTPRYLIKTRGQQVTLSCSPISGHRSVSWYQQTPGQGLQFLFEYFSETQRNKGNFPGRFSGRQFSNSRSEMNVSTLELGDSALYLCASSLGQGGYEQYFGPGTRLTVT.

This chain links TRBV5-8 with TRBJ2-3; 8 positions agree with TRBD2. CDR3 size: 16 residues. J was trimmed by 0 bases and V by 0 bases; bases with no gene match: 3. Germline V gives CDR1 SGHTS, CDR2 YDEGEE. Here the CDR3 DNA reads TGTGCCAGCAGCTTGGTGACTAGCGTAAGCACAGATACGCAGTATTTT. This encodes CASSLVTSVSTDTQYF.